Below are 14 T cell receptor beta chains sequenced from a single sample in a study of Graves' ophthalmopathy and Graves' hyperthyroidism. Transcripts of RNA were the source for amplifying TCR beta CDR3 regions. Second-round multiplex PCR came after first-round RT-PCR with HTBI primers. TCRdb fed the multiplex PCR reads into MiXCR, producing one record per CDR3 protein. Of hundreds of thousands of distinct CDR3 sequences in the sample, approximately 21% were seen once. The sequencing input was peripheral blood. All receptors derive from a woman aged 18-35 years with stable Graves' hyperthyroidism. Some clones in this sample may be carry-over from other donors' samples.

This clonotype was counted at least ten times. This sequence joins TRBV20-1 and TRBJ1-5; maybe TRBD1 (5 bases). CDR1 is DFQATT, CDR2 SNEGSKA, per germline (reference sequence). The CDR3 sequence is 16 residues long. The V end lost 0 bases, the J end lost 1 base, and 13 bases lay between the germline ends. For the CDR3, the DNA is TGCAGTGCTAGAGATCAAGTTCGACAGAGCAATCAGCCCCAGCATTTT. It codes for CSARDQVRQSNQPQHF.

This clonotype was counted at least ten times. This chain connects TRBV29-1 to TRBJ1-6, with D perhaps matching TRBD1 (5 bases). CDR3 length equals 13 residues. V gave up 1 base and J gave up 7 bases, with 8 bases separating them. Germline lookup yields CDR1 SQVTM and CDR2 ANQGSEA. The DNA of the CDR3 is TGCAGCGTTGAAGTCGACAGCAATTCACCCCTCCACTTT. It encodes CSVEVDSNSPLHF. The full variable domain, in which reference TRBV29-1 and TRBJ1-6 provide the parts outside the CDR3, is SAVISQKPSRDICQRGTSLTIQCQVDSQVTMMFWYRQQPGQSLTLIATANQGSEATYESGFVIDKFPISRPNLTFSTLTVSNMSPEDSSIYLCSVEVDSNSPLHFGNGTRLTVT.

This clonotype was picked up many times. V is TRBV12-3 or TRBV12-4 and J is TRBJ1-6, with D perhaps TRBD1 (5 bases). The CDR3 is 14 amino acids. Trimming pared 1 base from V and 7 bases from J, leaving 8 bases between. CDR3: CASSLGQKNSPLHF. CDR3 bases: TGTGCCAGCAGTTTAGGACAGAAAAATTCACCCCTCCACTTT.

The chain has TRBV4-1 and TRBJ1-6, with 7 nucleotides matching TRBD1. The CDR3 loop spans 18 amino acids. The germline gives CDR1 MGHRA, CDR2 YSYEKL. V gave up 0 bases and J gave up 1 base; unmatched junction bases: 6. This chain's CDR3 is CASSQDRDSVSYNSPLHF. CDR3 sequence (DNA): TGCGCCAGCAGCCAAGACCGGGACAGCGTATCCTATAATTCACCCCTCCACTTT.

This clonotype was picked up many times. V is TRBV19 and J is TRBJ2-2; D possibly uses TRBD1 or TRBD2 (5 bases each). Germline V gene data show CDR1 as LNHDA and CDR2 as SQIVND (reference sequence). V was clipped by 6 bases and J by 8 bases, with 19 bases between them. This CDR3 is 15 amino acids long. In DNA form, the CDR3 reads TGTGCCAGTAGCCTCCGGGACCGCCCGCCGGGGGAGCTGTTTTTT. It encodes CASSLRDRPPGELFF.

This clonotype was seen a handful of times. The V call is TRBV2, the J call TRBJ1-6; TRBD1 matches at 7 bases. The V gene's germline CDR1 is SNHLY and CDR2 FYNNEI. The length of the CDR3 is 12 residues. Losses at the gene ends were 6 bases for V and 10 bases for J; bases not matched to a gene: 3. CDR3 sequence: CASRTGPSPLHF. CDR3 nucleotides: TGTGCCAGCAGGACAGGGCCCTCACCCCTCCACTTT.

The chain links TRBV4-1 to TRBJ1-1; D gene ambiguous. CDR3 size: 15 residues. The germline V gene encodes CDR1 MGHRA and CDR2 YSYEKL. V lost 8 bases and J lost 11, with 27 bases in between. Written as DNA, the CDR3 is TGCGCCAGCCTGGCTTGGGGATCTTCCCCCACGGAGGCTTTCTTT. Encoded protein: CASLAWGSSPTEAFF.

A few counts support this clonotype. The CDR3 DNA follows: TGCGCCAGCAGCCAACCATACGACAGGGCGGACACCGGGGAGCTGTTTTTT. As protein: CASSQPYDRADTGELFF. The chain links TRBV5-1 to TRBJ2-2; 7 bases match TRBD1. Germline CDR1 and CDR2: SGHRS and YFSETQ. The CDR3 length is 17 residues. V trimming: 4 bases; J trimming: 3 bases; junction bases outside the gene matches: 12.

On this clonotype itself: Given a much more abundant clone one base away, this may be a read error. V gene TRBV6-2 or TRBV6-3 combines with J gene TRBJ1-1; TRBD1 agrees at 7 bases. V gave up 6 bases and J gave up 3 bases; unmatched junction bases: 22. CDR1 MNHEY and CDR2 SVGEGT come from the germline V gene. The CDR3 has 19 residues. The CDR3 DNA is TGTGCCAGCAGCCTATGTTGGACAGGCACCCCCCTTACGGACACTGAAGCTTTCTTT. It is translated as CASSLCWTGTPLTDTEAFF.

This clonotype showed up many times. The chain uses TRBV20-1 and TRBJ2-7; D unresolved. Germline V gene data show CDR1 as DFQATT and CDR2 as SNEGSKA (reference sequence). Trimming took off 6 bases at V and 2 bases at J, with 17 bases between the two ends. The CDR3 covers 14 residues. The CDR3 here is CSAKPWLSAYEQYF. DNA of the CDR3: TGCAGTGCCAAACCTTGGCTATCCGCCTACGAGCAGTACTTC.

Worth noting for this clonotype: A much larger clonotype is one base distant, so this may be a read error. The chain recombines TRBV20-1 with TRBJ2-6, with 8 bases lining up with TRBD2. This CDR3 comprises 15 residues. Germline assignment: CDR1 DFQATT and CDR2 SNEGSKA (reference sequence). The CDR3 sequence: CSASGRVAGANILTF. CDR3 coding DNA: TGCAGTGCTAGCGGGAGGGTTGCTGGGGCCAACATCCTGACTTTC.

The V gene is TRBV28, the J gene TRBJ2-7; 9 positions match TRBD1. The CDR3 loop spans 15 amino acids. V dropped 5 bases and J dropped 4; count of bases not matched to a gene: 9. Germline loops: CDR1 MDHEN, CDR2 SYDVKM. The CDR3 protein is CASSLTGTGRYEQYF. CDR3 in DNA: TGTGCCAGCAGTCTTACCGGGACAGGGCGGTACGAGCAGTACTTC.

The chain has TRBV28 and TRBJ2-7; the match to TRBD2 covers 13 bases. The CDR3 consists of 18 residues. Trimming cost V 3 bases and J 3 bases; bases outside gene matches: 11. The germline gives CDR1 MDHEN, CDR2 SYDVKM. CDR3: CASSFPRTSGSPNYEQYF. The CDR3 DNA sequence: TGTGCCAGCAGTTTCCCACGGACTAGCGGGAGTCCGAACTACGAGCAGTACTTC.

This rearrangement joins TRBV14 to TRBJ1-1; a possible D gene is TRBD1 (5 bases). The V gene's germline CDR1 is SGHDN and CDR2 FVKESK. The CDR3 loop spans 13 amino acids. Trimming removed 1 base at V and 7 bases at J, with 10 bases between. In nucleotides, the CDR3 is TGTGCCAGCAGCCAAGTTGGGGCAGATGAAGCTTTCTTT. This gives the protein CASSQVGADEAFF.